Following are 20 T cell receptor beta chains from one sample sequenced in a study of shared clonotypes between healthy human individuals. CD45RO-negative, CCR7-positively selected cells formed the naive CD8 fraction, excluding terminally differentiated effector memory CD45RA+ cells. Assay used: immunoSEQ multiplex PCR; TCRdb lists only in-frame clones, some missing. The sample yields roughly 2,000,000 clones, about 95% seen once. Material for sequencing was naive CD8+ T cells sorted from blood. The receptors stem from a man aged 18 to 29 in good health.

The chain joins TRBV7-6 to TRBJ1-4, with D maybe TRBD1 (6 bases). This CDR3 has 13 residues. Germline CDR1 reads SGHVS; CDR2 reads FNYEAQ. V gave up 1 base and J gave up 11 bases, with 11 bases separating them. The CDR3: CASSLGPQGKLFF. Written as DNA, the CDR3 is TGTGCCAGCAGCTTAGGGCCCCAGGGGAAACTGTTTTTT.

The chain links TRBV4-1 to TRBJ2-1, with TRBD2 identical over 7 bases. CDR3 length: 18 residues. Germline trimming cut 4 bases from V and 0 bases from J; bases unmatched to any gene: 12. Per germline, CDR1 MGHRA and CDR2 YSYEKL. The CDR3 sequence: CASSPPGGLESSYNEQFF. The DNA for the CDR3 is TGCGCCAGCAGCCCCCCGGGGGGACTGGAAAGCTCCTACAATGAGCAGTTCTTC.

This CDR3 reads CASRPQRGGSTDTQYF. CDR3 nucleotides: TGTGCCAGCAGACCTCAGCGGGGGGGCTCCACAGATACGCAGTATTTT. V and J are TRBV27 and TRBJ2-3, with 10 bases aligning to TRBD2. The CDR3 covers 16 residues. Germline lookup yields CDR1 MNHEY and CDR2 SMNVEV (reference sequence). J gave up 2 bases and V 6 bases, and 8 bases lay outside the gene matches.

V and J are TRBV7-6 and TRBJ2-3; 12 bases are shared with TRBD2. CDR1 is SGHVS and CDR2 is FNYEAQ in the germline V gene. The CDR3 runs 15 residues. The V and J ends lost 5 bases and 7 bases, in that order; junction bases with no gene match: 7. This CDR3 is CASSLRLAGDHTQYF. CDR3 nucleotides: TGTGCCAGCAGCCTGAGACTAGCGGGAGATCATACGCAGTATTTT.

V is TRBV4-1 and J is TRBJ2-7; D gene unclear. This CDR3 contains 14 residues. The V gene's germline CDR1 is MGHRA and CDR2 YSYEKL. Trimming left V 0 bases short and J 3 bases short, with 9 bases between. The CDR3 DNA sequence: TGCGCCAGCAGCCAAGATTTGACCGGCTACGAGCAGTACTTC. Residues: CASSQDLTGYEQYF.

Of note for this clone: This same CDR3 is encoded by further DNA sequences in the sample. The chain joins TRBV5-6 to TRBJ2-1; D ambiguous. This CDR3 has 13 residues. V was shortened by 1 base and J by 4 bases, with 6 bases between the two germline ends. Germline V gene data show CDR1 as SGHDT and CDR2 as YYEEEE. CDR3 amino acids: CASSLSLYNEQFF. CDR3 bases: TGTGCCAGCAGCTTGAGTTTATACAATGAGCAGTTCTTC.

This CDR3 reads CASSPDTRTENIQYF. For the CDR3, the DNA is TGCGCCAGCAGCCCCGACACAAGGACAGAAAACATTCAGTACTTC. This sequence joins TRBV4-1 and TRBJ2-4, with D perhaps matching TRBD1 (6 bases). Per the germline V gene, CDR1 is MGHRA and CDR2 is YSYEKL. V was trimmed by 4 bases and J by 5 bases, leaving 15 bases between them. The CDR3 has 15 amino acids.

V is TRBV7-3 and J is TRBJ2-1; D might be TRBD1 (5 bases). The CDR3 consists of 14 residues. With 2 bases removed from V and 9 bases from J, the gap between germline ends came to 14 bases. CDR1 is SGHTA and CDR2 is FQGTGA in the germline V gene. The CDR3 region has the DNA TGTGCCAGCAGCTTAGTAGGGGCTGGCGGTGAGCAGTTCTTC. The encoded protein is CASSLVGAGGEQFF.

The chain employs TRBV28 and TRBJ1-4, with TRBD1 matching over 7 bases. The V and J ends lost 5 bases and 8 bases, in that order; junction bases with no gene match: 8. This CDR3 is 14 amino acids long. Germline CDR1 MDHEN, CDR2 SYDVKM. This CDR3 reads CASSPDRDHEKLFF. CDR3 DNA sequence: TGTGCCAGCAGTCCAGACAGGGATCACGAAAAACTGTTTTTT.

This chain links TRBV7-9 with TRBJ2-3; D uncertain. Germline CDR1 is SEHNR and CDR2 is FQNEAQ (reference sequence). The CDR3 loop spans 12 amino acids. The V and J ends lost 5 bases and 2 bases respectively, with 5 bases between them. The CDR3: CASSALTDTQYF. CDR3 DNA sequence: TGTGCCAGCAGCGCACTCACAGATACGCAGTATTTT.

The chain employs TRBV7-2 and TRBJ2-7; perhaps TRBD1 as D (5 bases). This CDR3 comprises 15 residues. CDR1 and CDR2 (germline): SGHTA, FQGNSA. V was shortened by 5 bases and J by 5 bases, with 19 bases between the two germline ends. The CDR3 loop is CASSLPPPGIHEQYF. Written as DNA, the CDR3 is TGTGCCAGCAGCCTCCCCCCCCCAGGGATCCACGAGCAGTACTTC.

The CDR3: CASSIWLAGVGDTQYF. The CDR3 DNA is TGTGCCAGTAGTATTTGGCTAGCGGGAGTCGGAGATACGCAGTATTTT. V is TRBV19 and J is TRBJ2-3, with TRBD2 matching 10 bases. The CDR3 loop spans 16 amino acids. CDR1 and CDR2 (germline): LNHDA, SQIVND (reference sequence). Losses at the gene ends were 3 bases for V and 5 bases for J; bases not matched to a gene: 8.

This clone was seen only a few times. The chain links TRBV29-1 to TRBJ1-1, with TRBD1 identical over 7 bases. Trimming cost V 6 bases and J 7 bases; bases outside gene matches: 8. CDR1 and CDR2 from the germline V gene are SQVTM and ANQGSEA. The CDR3 loop spans 12 amino acids. This chain's CDR3 is CSVEGRGIEAFF. In DNA form, the CDR3 reads TGCAGCGTCGAGGGCAGGGGGATTGAAGCTTTCTTT.

V and J are TRBV25-1 and TRBJ1-1; D not certain. CDR3 length: 12 residues. The germline CDR1 and CDR2 sequences are MGHDK and SYGVNS. The ends were cut back, 8 bases at V and 2 bases at J, with 9 bases in the middle. The CDR3 reads CASRTSNTEAFF. CDR3 DNA sequence: TGTGCCAGCCGAACATCAAACACTGAAGCTTTCTTT. Full variable domain (missing parts from reference TRBV25-1 and TRBJ1-1): EADIYQTPRYLVIGTGKKITLECSQTMGHDKMYWYQQDPGMELHLIHYSYGVNSTEKGDLSSESTVSRIRTEHFPLTLESARPSHTSQYLCASRTSNTEAFFGQGTRLTVV.

The V call is TRBV10-3, the J call TRBJ2-2; perhaps TRBD1 as D (6 bases). CDR3 size: 14 residues. V shed 6 bases and J shed 0 bases, with 8 bases lying between them. Germline V gene lookup returns CDR1 ENHRY and CDR2 SYGVKD. CDR3 in amino acids: CAISEGANTGELFF. The CDR3 DNA reads TGTGCCATCAGCGAGGGGGCGAACACCGGGGAGCTGTTTTTT.

V gene TRBV5-5 combines with J gene TRBJ1-6; D is unresolved. This CDR3 is built from 13 residues. Germline V gene data show CDR1 as SGHKS and CDR2 as YYEKEE (reference sequence). The germline V and J ends were trimmed by 3 bases and 9 bases, with 10 bases remaining between them. The DNA of the CDR3 is TGTGCCAGCAGCTACATGGTAACTTCACCCCTCCACTTT. It encodes CASSYMVTSPLHF.

This rearrangement joins TRBV7-9 to TRBJ2-7; D remains unclear. The CDR3 consists of 15 residues. The V gene's germline CDR1 is SEHNR and CDR2 FQNEAQ (reference sequence). V was clipped by 0 bases and J by 0 bases, with 9 bases between them. The CDR3 sequence is CASSLAVQVSYEQYF. In DNA, the CDR3 is TGTGCCAGCAGCTTAGCTGTGCAGGTCTCCTACGAGCAGTACTTC.

The chain links TRBV27 to TRBJ2-2; TRBD2 agrees at 8 bases. CDR3 length: 17 residues. Germline V gene data show CDR1 as MNHEY and CDR2 as SMNVEV (reference sequence). With V trimmed by 3 bases and J by 0 bases, 6 bases remained unmatched. The CDR3 DNA follows: TGTGCCAGCAGTTTGCGGACTAGCTCAACGAACACCGGGGAGCTGTTTTTT. Encoded protein: CASSLRTSSTNTGELFF.

This clone is a singleton in its sample. The V gene is TRBV4-2, the J gene TRBJ2-1; 7 nucleotides match TRBD2. The CDR3 is made up of 17 amino acids. The ends lost 0 bases at V and 3 bases at J; junction bases unmatched: 8. CDR1 is LGHNA and CDR2 is YNFKEQ in the germline V gene. The CDR3 bases are TGTGCCAGCAGCCAAGATGAAACGGGGAGGGGCTACAATGAGCAGTTCTTC. It encodes CASSQDETGRGYNEQFF.

The CDR3, as DNA: TGTGCCAGCAGTCCCGGGACTAGCGGGGGCGGTACGCAGTATTTT. Residues: CASSPGTSGGGTQYF. The chain is built from TRBV27 and TRBJ2-3; 14 bases fit TRBD2. Germline V lookup: CDR1 MNHEY, CDR2 SMNVEV (reference sequence). CDR3 length: 15 amino acids. Trimming cost V 5 bases and J 8 bases; bases outside gene matches: 6.